The subject of this entry is one T cell receptor beta chain. The entry originates in a study of technical replicates of blood from a handful of donors. Germline V gene data show CDR1 as MNHNY and CDR2 as SVGAGI (reference sequence). V was clipped by 1 base and J by 7 bases; unmatched bases: 8. The CDR3 sequence is 15 residues long. TCRdb's copy holds only in-frame clones and misses some; the assay was immunoSEQ multiplex PCR. The sample yields roughly 92,000 clones, 85% to 95% seen once. The sequenced material came from T cells isolated from PBMCs. The receptor was derived from a human donor in good health. The gene calls are TRBV6-6 and TRBJ1-2, with 8 bases fitting TRBD1. CDR3 protein: CASSYLPTGEGGYTF. CDR3 coding DNA: TGTGCCAGCAGTTACTTGCCGACAGGGGAGGGTGGCTACACCTTC.